This T cell receptor beta chain is drawn from a study of human versus mouse CDR3 diversity and MHC coevolution. Study overall: Between roughly 5.5 x 10^6 and 1.8 x 10^7 valid reads came from each sample.

The assay was immunoSEQ multiplex PCR, and TCRdb's table has in-frame clones only and misses some. The table has around 59,000 clones, about 93% seen once; the top ten hold approximately 17%. This clone was observed a handful of times. The sequenced sample consisted of naive CD4+ T cells from blood. The subset denotes: CD45RO-negative CD62L-positive naive CD4 T cells. This TCR came from a person aged 55 to 75 in good health.

The CDR3 region is CASSKAGWGVSGNTIYF. The CDR3 DNA is TGTGCCAGCAGCAAAGCGGGATGGGGGGTCTCTGGAAACACCATATATTTT. The V and J genes are TRBV21-1 and TRBJ1-3. TRBV21-1 is a known pseudogene. This CDR3 has 17 residues.